What follows are 30 T cell receptor beta chains derived from one specimen sequenced in a study of blood T cell repertoires in COVID-19. Assay: immunoSEQ multiplex PCR; the TCRdb copy retains only in-frame clones and omits some. This table holds under 250,000 clones, 70% to 90% found once. Sequenced material: peripheral blood. These receptors were obtained from a man between 18 and 29 years old with active or convalescent COVID-19.

This clone appeared once. This chain's CDR3 is CASSPGGLYEQYF. The CDR3 DNA reads TGTGCCAGCAGCCCCGGTGGGCTCTACGAGCAGTACTTC. The chain couples TRBV7-2 to TRBJ2-7, with no clear D. V lost 5 bases and J 3 bases, leaving 11 bases between the germline ends. CDR1 and CDR2 (germline): SGHTA, FQGNSA. The CDR3 is 13 amino acids. The full variable domain, rest sourced from reference TRBV7-2 and TRBJ2-7, is GAGVSQSPSNKVTEKGKDVELRCDPISGHTALYWYRQSLGQGLEFLIYFQGNSAPDKSGLPSDRFSAERTGGSVSTLTIQRTQQEDSAVYLCASSPGGLYEQYFGPGTRLTVT.

J is TRBJ1-5 and V is TRBV21-1; TRBD1 is taken as the D call from the table, unchecked against the DNA. TRBV21-1 is tagged as a pseudogene. This CDR3 region has 14 residues. CDR3 bases: TGTGCCAGCAGCAAGGGGCTCCGCAATCAGCCCCAGCATTTT. It translates to CASSKGLRNQPQHF.

V is TRBV12-3 or TRBV12-4 and J is TRBJ2-7; D perhaps matches TRBD2 (6 bases). CDR3 size: 13 residues. The V end lost 4 bases, the J end lost 4 bases, and 11 bases lay between the germline ends. Here the CDR3 DNA reads TGTGCCAGCAGTTGGGGTGCGGGGTACGAGCAGTACTTC. Encoded protein: CASSWGAGYEQYF.

The chain has TRBV3-1 (or the pseudogene TRBV3-2) and TRBJ2-1; 12 bases align to TRBD2. V dropped 3 bases and J dropped 2; count of bases not matched to a gene: 2. There are 16 residues in the CDR3. Looked up from germline, CDR1 is LGHDT and CDR2 is YNNKEL (reference sequence). The CDR3 region is CASSQWTSGTYNEQFF. The CDR3 region has the DNA TGTGCCAGCAGCCAGTGGACTAGCGGGACCTACAATGAGCAGTTCTTC.

CDR3 in amino acids: CASSPLGAGGETQYF. CDR3 bases: TGTGCCAGCTCACCCCTGGGGGCAGGCGGGGAGACCCAGTACTTC. This sequence joins TRBV18 and TRBJ2-5; D is possibly TRBD1 (6 bases). This CDR3 has 15 amino acids. Trimming took off 3 bases at V and 5 bases at J, with 16 bases between the two ends. Germline CDR1 is KGHSH and CDR2 is LQKENI.

The J gene is TRBJ2-7, the V gene TRBV7-9, with TRBD1 as a possible D gene (6 bases). Germline V gene data show CDR1 as SEHNR and CDR2 as FQNEAQ (reference sequence). The CDR3 contains 15 residues. With 7 bases removed from V and 2 bases from J, the gap between germline ends came to 18 bases. CDR3 in DNA: TGTGCCAGCACTTCCCATAGGGGGATCACCTACGAGCAGTACTTC. The encoded protein is CASTSHRGITYEQYF.

This chain connects TRBV16 to TRBJ1-1; D possibly corresponds to TRBD1 (5 bases). The CDR3 consists of 14 residues. Trimming cost V 6 bases and J 0 bases, with 11 bases left between them. Germline lookup yields CDR1 KGHSY and CDR2 FQNENV. The CDR3: CASSSDSMNTEAFF. The CDR3 DNA reads as TGTGCCAGCAGTTCTGACAGCATGAACACTGAAGCTTTCTTT.

The chain uses TRBV12-3 or TRBV12-4 and TRBJ1-2, with D possibly TRBD1 on 5 matching bases. V gave up 2 bases and J gave up 6 bases, with 7 bases separating them. This CDR3 spans 12 amino acids. DNA for the CDR3: TGTGCCAGCAGTTTAAGGGGCGATGGCTACACCTTC. Its protein is CASSLRGDGYTF.

In its sample, this clone was seen once. The chain uses TRBV7-2 and TRBJ2-3; 8 nucleotides line up with TRBD2. The CDR3 runs to 15 residues. Per germline, CDR1 SGHTA and CDR2 FQGNSA. V lost 5 bases, J lost 5 bases, and 9 bases stayed unmatched. CDR3 bases: TGTGCCAGCAGCCCAGGCGGGAGGTCGATAGATACGCAGTATTTT. Protein sequence: CASSPGGRSIDTQYF.

CDR3 amino acids: CAIGRNTGQGGSGELFF. CDR3 DNA: TGTGCCATCGGGAGGAATACGGGACAGGGTGGGTCCGGGGAGCTGTTTTTT. The J gene is TRBJ2-2, the V gene TRBV10-3; the match to TRBD1 covers 9 bases. CDR3 length: 17 amino acids. Germline V gives CDR1 ENHRY, CDR2 SYGVKD. V dropped 8 bases and J dropped 6; count of bases not matched to a gene: 16.

The chain uses TRBV7-9 and TRBJ2-5; 7 nucleotides line up with TRBD2. This CDR3 is built from 16 residues. Germline V gene sequence: CDR1 SEHNR, CDR2 FQNEAQ (reference sequence). Trimming at V came to 6 bases and at J to 3 bases, leaving 13 bases not matched to a gene. The CDR3 region has the DNA TGTGCCAGCAGTCCCAGAGGAGGCGGGGGAGAAGAGACCCAGTACTTC. It encodes CASSPRGGGGEETQYF.

J is TRBJ2-3 and V is TRBV7-2; 7 positions match TRBD2. Germline CDR1 reads SGHTA; CDR2 reads FQGNSA. V lost 3 bases, J lost 0 bases, and 3 bases stayed unmatched. This CDR3 contains 15 residues. CDR3 protein: CASSLGGDSTDTQYF. CDR3 nucleotide sequence: TGTGCCAGCAGCTTGGGAGGGGATAGCACAGATACGCAGTATTTT.

V gene TRBV5-1 combines with J gene TRBJ1-1; the D gene is possibly TRBD1 (5 bases). The CDR3 runs 13 residues. Trimming stripped 4 bases from V and 3 bases from J, with 10 bases between. CDR1 and CDR2 (germline): SGHRS, YFSETQ. CDR3 in DNA: TGCGCCAGCAGCATCAGGGTTGACACTGAAGCTTTCTTT. Translating gives CASSIRVDTEAFF.

The chain uses TRBV5-6 and TRBJ2-7; TRBD1 agrees at 7 bases. Germline trimming cut 7 bases from V and 1 base from J; bases unmatched to any gene: 14. The CDR3 is made up of 16 amino acids. Looked up from germline, CDR1 is SGHDT and CDR2 is YYEEEE. CDR3 residues: CASESPGRGKSYEQYF. The CDR3, as DNA: TGTGCCAGCGAATCCCCCGGCAGGGGGAAGTCCTACGAGCAGTACTTC.

This chain connects TRBV2 to TRBJ2-2; possible D gene TRBD1, 6 bases. This CDR3 contains 14 residues. Germline CDR1 and CDR2: SNHLY and FYNNEI. V was trimmed by 1 base and J by 3 bases, leaving 6 bases between them. Written as DNA, the CDR3 is TGTGCCAGCAGTGAAGGGACAGACACCGGGGAGCTGTTTTTT. This translates into CASSEGTDTGELFF.

J is TRBJ2-3 and V is TRBV6-5; tentatively, D is TRBD2 (6 bases). Per germline, CDR1 MNHEY and CDR2 SVGAGI. Trimming took 5 bases from V and 3 from J, leaving 15 bases between them. The CDR3 sequence is 15 residues long. The CDR3 DNA is TGTGCCAGCAGTACCCGGGACTTCGTTACAGATACGCAGTATTTT. Translation gives CASSTRDFVTDTQYF.

The chain carries TRBV30 and TRBJ1-1; possible D gene TRBD1, 6 bases. Trimming took 0 bases from V and 8 from J, leaving 13 bases between them. This CDR3 contains 13 residues. Germline V CDR1 and CDR2: GTSNPN, SVGIG (reference sequence). CDR3 amino acids: CAWSVGDRTEAFF. For the CDR3, the DNA is TGTGCCTGGAGTGTAGGCGACAGGACAGAAGCTTTCTTT.

The J gene is TRBJ2-1, the V gene TRBV19; 12 nucleotides match TRBD1. Germline loops: CDR1 LNHDA, CDR2 SQIVND (reference sequence). Germline trimming cut 5 bases from V and 3 bases from J; bases unmatched to any gene: 8. The CDR3 spans 17 residues. CDR3 loop: CASSASGTGGFYNEQFF. The CDR3 DNA reads TGTGCCAGTAGTGCCTCCGGGACAGGGGGCTTCTACAATGAGCAGTTCTTC.

The genes are TRBV19 and TRBJ1-5; 7 positions match TRBD1. CDR1 is LNHDA and CDR2 is SQIVND in the germline V gene (reference sequence). Unmatched junction bases numbered 15, after V lost 4 bases and J lost 6 bases. The CDR3 covers 17 residues. The CDR3 loop is CASSNSPGTVFGQPQHF. Here the CDR3 DNA reads TGTGCCAGTAGTAACTCCCCCGGGACAGTGTTTGGTCAGCCCCAGCATTTT.

This rearrangement joins TRBV19 to TRBJ1-1; the match to TRBD1 covers 10 bases. The J segment lost 8 bases and the V segment lost 6 bases, leaving 21 bases of the junction unmatched. Germline V gene lookup returns CDR1 LNHDA and CDR2 SQIVND (reference sequence). The CDR3 totals 18 residues. The CDR3 spells CASSLNRDRGSWEGEAFF. The CDR3 DNA reads as TGTGCCAGTAGCCTAAACCGGGACAGGGGTTCGTGGGAAGGGGAAGCTTTCTTT.

CDR3 residues: CASSPTAGRGGSTDTQYF. The CDR3 DNA sequence: TGTGCCAGCAGCCCCACTGCGGGACGGGGGGGAAGCACAGATACGCAGTATTTT. This sequence joins TRBV28 and TRBJ2-3; 8 bases are shared with TRBD2. Germline CDR1 and CDR2: MDHEN and SYDVKM. The CDR3 consists of 18 residues. V lost 6 bases and J lost 0; bases outside the gene matches: 14.

This chain joins TRBV7-2 and TRBJ2-1, with D perhaps matching TRBD2 (5 bases). CDR3 length: 15 amino acids. Germline-derived CDR1 and CDR2 are SGHTA and FQGNSA. With 1 base removed from V and 8 bases from J, the gap between germline ends came to 15 bases. The DNA for the CDR3 is TGTGCCAGCAGCTTAGGAGGCCTACTAGTTTATGAGCAGTTCTTC. It codes for CASSLGGLLVYEQFF.

CDR3 residues: CASGFATGQGTYEQYF. CDR3 bases: TGTGCTAGTGGTTTCGCTACGGGACAGGGGACCTACGAGCAGTACTTC. The rearrangement uses TRBV12-5 and TRBJ2-7; 10 bases fit TRBD1. Germline CDR1 and CDR2: LGHNT and FRNRAP. The CDR3 covers 16 residues. The J segment lost 2 bases and the V segment lost 3 bases, leaving 7 bases of the junction unmatched.

The rearrangement joins TRBV6-6 to TRBJ2-6; D is undetermined. V gave up 0 bases and J gave up 0 bases, with 3 bases separating them. This CDR3 region has 15 residues. Germline V gene data show CDR1 as MNHNY and CDR2 as SVGAGI (reference sequence). The CDR3 DNA is TGTGCCAGCAGTTACTCCATCTCTGGGGCCAACGTCCTGACTTTC. Its protein product is CASSYSISGANVLTF.

This chain uses TRBV11-2 with TRBJ2-5, with a possible D match to TRBD2 (5 bases). Between the trimmed V and J ends, which lost 5 bases and 5 bases, there was a span of 21 bases. This CDR3 has 16 residues. Germline V CDR1 and CDR2: SGHAT, FQNNGV. In DNA form, the CDR3 reads TGTGCCAGCAGCCCGGTGCGGGCCCGCTGGTTTGAGACCCAGTACTTC. Translated, it gives CASSPVRARWFETQYF.

In its sample, this clone was seen once. This chain connects TRBV9 to TRBJ2-3, with 9 bases fitting TRBD2. V was clipped by 4 bases and J by 2 bases; unmatched bases: 5. CDR1 is SGDLS, CDR2 YYNGEE, per germline. CDR3 length: 15 amino acids. CDR3 region: CASSPSGVLTDTQYF. The CDR3 DNA is TGTGCCAGCAGCCCTAGCGGGGTCCTCACAGATACGCAGTATTTT.

The chain links TRBV15 to TRBJ2-1; 8 bases line up with TRBD2. The CDR3 is 14 residues long. In germline, CDR1 is LNHNV, CDR2 YYDKDF (reference sequence). The trim removed 3 bases at V and 7 bases at J, leaving 5 bases unmatched. CDR3 sequence reads: CATSRVASGNEQFF. The CDR3 DNA is TGTGCCACCAGCAGGGTCGCTAGCGGGAATGAGCAGTTCTTC.

V usage is TRBV4-3 and J usage is TRBJ1-2, with TRBD1 matching 7 bases. J was trimmed by 11 bases and V by 1 base; bases with no gene match: 10. This CDR3 has 14 amino acids. Per the germline V gene, CDR1 is LGHNA and CDR2 is YSLEER. CDR3 protein: CASSQASGGTEYTF. In nucleotides, the CDR3 is TGCGCCAGCAGCCAAGCAAGTGGTGGGACAGAGTACACCTTC.

The CDR3 nucleotides read TGTGCCAGCAGCATGCCGGGAACTGGCGGCACTGAAGCTTTCTTT. The encoded protein is CASSMPGTGGTEAFF. The V gene is TRBV5-4, the J gene TRBJ1-1; D is uncertain. Trimming pared 4 bases from V and 4 bases from J, leaving 17 bases between. The CDR3 contains 15 residues. The germline gives CDR1 SGHNT, CDR2 YYREEE (reference sequence).

The chain is built from TRBV2 and TRBJ1-2, with TRBD1 identical over 7 bases. With V trimmed by 10 bases and J by 4 bases, 12 bases remained unmatched. The CDR3 is made up of 14 amino acids. Germline V gives CDR1 SNHLY, CDR2 FYNNEI. This chain's CDR3 is CATRSPGQLYGYTF. CDR3 in DNA: TGTGCCACCCGTTCCCCGGGACAGCTCTATGGCTACACCTTC.